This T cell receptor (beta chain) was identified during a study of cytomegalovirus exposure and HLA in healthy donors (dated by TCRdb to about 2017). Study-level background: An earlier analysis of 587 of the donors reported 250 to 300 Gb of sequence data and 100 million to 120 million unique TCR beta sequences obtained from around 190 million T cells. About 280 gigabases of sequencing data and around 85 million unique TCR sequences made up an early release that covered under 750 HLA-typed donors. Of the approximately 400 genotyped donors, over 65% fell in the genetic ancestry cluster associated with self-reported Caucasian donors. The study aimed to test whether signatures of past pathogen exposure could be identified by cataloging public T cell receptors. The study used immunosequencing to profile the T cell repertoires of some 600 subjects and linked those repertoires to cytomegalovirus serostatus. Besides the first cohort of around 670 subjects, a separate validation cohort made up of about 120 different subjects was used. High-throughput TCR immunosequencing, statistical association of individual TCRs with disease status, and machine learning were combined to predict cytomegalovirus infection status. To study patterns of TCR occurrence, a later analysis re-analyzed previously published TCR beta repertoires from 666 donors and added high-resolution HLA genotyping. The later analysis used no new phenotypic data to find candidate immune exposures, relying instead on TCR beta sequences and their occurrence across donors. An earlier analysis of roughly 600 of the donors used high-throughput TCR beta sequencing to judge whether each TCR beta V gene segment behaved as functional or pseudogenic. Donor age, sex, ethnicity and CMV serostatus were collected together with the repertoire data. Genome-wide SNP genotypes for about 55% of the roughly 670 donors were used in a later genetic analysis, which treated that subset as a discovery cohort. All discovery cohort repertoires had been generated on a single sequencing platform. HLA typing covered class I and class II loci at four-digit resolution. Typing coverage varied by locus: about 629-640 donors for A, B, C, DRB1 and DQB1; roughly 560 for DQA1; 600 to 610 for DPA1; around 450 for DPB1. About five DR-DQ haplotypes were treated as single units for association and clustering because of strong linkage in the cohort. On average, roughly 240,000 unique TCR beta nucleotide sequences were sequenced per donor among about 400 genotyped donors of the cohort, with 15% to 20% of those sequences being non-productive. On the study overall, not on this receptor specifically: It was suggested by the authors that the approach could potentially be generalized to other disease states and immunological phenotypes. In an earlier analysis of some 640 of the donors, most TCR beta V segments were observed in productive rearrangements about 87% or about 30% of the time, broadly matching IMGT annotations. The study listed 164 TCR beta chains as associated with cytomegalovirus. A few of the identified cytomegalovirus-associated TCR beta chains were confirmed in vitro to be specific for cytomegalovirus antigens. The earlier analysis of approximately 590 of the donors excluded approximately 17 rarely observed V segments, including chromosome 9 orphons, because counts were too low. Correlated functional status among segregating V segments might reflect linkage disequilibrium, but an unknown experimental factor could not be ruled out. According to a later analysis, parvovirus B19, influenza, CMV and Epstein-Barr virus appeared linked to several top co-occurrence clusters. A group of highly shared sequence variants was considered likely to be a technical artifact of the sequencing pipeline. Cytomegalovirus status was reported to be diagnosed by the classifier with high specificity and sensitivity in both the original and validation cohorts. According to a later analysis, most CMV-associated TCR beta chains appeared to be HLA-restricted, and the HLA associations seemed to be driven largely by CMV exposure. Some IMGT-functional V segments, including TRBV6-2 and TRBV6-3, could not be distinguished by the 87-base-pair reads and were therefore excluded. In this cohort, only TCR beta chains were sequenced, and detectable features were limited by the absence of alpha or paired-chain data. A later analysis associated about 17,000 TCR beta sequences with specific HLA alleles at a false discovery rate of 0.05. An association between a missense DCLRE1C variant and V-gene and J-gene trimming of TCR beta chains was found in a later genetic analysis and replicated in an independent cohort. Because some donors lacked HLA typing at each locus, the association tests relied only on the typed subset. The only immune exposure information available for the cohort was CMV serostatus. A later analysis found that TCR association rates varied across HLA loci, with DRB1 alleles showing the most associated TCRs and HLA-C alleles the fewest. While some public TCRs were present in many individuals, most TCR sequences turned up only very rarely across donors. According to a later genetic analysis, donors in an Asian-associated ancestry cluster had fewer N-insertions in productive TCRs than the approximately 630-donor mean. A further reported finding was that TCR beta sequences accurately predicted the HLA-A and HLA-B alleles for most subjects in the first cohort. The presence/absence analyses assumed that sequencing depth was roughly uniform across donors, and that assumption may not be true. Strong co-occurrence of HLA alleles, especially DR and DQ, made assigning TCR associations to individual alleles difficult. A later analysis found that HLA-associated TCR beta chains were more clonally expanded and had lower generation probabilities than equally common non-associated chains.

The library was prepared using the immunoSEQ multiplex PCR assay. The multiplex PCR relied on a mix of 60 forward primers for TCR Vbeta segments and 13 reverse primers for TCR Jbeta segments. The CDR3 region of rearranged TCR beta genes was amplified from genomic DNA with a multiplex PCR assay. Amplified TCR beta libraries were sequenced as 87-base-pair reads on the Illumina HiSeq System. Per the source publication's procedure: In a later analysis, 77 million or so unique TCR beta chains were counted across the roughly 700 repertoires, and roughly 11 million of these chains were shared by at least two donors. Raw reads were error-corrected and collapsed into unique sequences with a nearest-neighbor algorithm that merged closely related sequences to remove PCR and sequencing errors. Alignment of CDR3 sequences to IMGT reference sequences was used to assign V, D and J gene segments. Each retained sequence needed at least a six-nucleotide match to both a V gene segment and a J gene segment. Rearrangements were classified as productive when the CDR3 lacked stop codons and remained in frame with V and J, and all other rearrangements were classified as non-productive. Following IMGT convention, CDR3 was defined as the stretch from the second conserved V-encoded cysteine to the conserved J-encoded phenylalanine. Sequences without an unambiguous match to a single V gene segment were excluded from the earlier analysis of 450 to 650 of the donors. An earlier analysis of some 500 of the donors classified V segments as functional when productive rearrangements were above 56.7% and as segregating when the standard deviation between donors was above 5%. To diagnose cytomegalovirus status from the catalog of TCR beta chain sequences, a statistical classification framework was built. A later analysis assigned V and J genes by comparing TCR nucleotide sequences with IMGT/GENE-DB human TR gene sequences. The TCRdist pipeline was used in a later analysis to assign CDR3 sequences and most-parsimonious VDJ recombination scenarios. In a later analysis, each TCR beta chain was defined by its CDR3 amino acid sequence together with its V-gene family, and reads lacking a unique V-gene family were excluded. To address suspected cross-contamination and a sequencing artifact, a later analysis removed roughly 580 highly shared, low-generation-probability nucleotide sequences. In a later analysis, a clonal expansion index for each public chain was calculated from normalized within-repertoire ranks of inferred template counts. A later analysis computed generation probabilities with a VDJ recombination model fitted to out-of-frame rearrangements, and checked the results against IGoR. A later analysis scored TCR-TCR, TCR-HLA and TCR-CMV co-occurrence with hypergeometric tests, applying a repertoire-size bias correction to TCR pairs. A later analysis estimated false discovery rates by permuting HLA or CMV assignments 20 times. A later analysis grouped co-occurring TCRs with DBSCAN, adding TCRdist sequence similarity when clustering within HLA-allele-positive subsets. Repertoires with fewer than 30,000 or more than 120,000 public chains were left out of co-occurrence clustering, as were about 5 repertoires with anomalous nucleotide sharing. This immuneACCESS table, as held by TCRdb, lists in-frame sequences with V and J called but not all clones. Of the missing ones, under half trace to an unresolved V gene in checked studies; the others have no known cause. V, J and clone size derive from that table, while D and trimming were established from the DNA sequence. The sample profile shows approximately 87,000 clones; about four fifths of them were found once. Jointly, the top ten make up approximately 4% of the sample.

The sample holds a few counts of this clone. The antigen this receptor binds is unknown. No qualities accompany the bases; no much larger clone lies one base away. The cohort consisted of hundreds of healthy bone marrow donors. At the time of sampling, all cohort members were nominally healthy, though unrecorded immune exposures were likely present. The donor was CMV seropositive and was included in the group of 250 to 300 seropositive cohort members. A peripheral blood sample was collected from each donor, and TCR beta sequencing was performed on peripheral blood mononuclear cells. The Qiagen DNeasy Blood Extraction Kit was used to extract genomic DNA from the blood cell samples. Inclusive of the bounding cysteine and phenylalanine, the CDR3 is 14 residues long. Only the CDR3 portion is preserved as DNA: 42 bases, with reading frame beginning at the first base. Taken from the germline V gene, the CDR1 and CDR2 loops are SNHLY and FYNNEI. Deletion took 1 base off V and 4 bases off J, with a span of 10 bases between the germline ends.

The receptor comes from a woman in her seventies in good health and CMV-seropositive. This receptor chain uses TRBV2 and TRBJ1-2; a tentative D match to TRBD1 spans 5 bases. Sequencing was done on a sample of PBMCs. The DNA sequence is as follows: TGTGCCAGCAGTGAAGGGGGCCGCCTCTATGGCTACACCTTC. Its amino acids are CASSEGGRLYGYTF.